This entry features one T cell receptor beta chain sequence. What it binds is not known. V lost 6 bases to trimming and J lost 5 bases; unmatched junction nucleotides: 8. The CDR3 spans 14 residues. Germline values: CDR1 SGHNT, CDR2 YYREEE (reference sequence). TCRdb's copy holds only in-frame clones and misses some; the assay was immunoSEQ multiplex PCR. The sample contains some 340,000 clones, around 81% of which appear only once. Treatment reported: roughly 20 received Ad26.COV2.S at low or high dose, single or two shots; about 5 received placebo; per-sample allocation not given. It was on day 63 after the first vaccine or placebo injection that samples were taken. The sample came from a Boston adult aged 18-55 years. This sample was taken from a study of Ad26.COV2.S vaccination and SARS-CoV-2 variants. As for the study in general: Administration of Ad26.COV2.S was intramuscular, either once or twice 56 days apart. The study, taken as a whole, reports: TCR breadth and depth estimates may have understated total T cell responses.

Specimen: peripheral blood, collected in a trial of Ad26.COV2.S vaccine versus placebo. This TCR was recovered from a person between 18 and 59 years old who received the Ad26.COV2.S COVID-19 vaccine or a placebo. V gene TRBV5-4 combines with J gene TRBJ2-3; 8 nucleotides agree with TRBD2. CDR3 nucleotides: TGTGCCAGCACCCCGGGAGGGCTGGGAGATACGCAGTATTTT. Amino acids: CASTPGGLGDTQYF.